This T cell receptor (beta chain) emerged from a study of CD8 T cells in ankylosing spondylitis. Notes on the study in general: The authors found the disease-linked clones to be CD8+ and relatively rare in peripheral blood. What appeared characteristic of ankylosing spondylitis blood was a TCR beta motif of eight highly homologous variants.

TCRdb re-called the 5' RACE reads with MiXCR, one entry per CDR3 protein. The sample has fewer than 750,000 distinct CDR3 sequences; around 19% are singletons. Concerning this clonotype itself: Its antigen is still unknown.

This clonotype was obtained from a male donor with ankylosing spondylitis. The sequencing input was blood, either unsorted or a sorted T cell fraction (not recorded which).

The CDR3 DNA sequence: TGCGCCAGCAGCTTGGTAGCGGGAACCGGGGAGCTGTTTTTT. It is translated as CASSLVAGTGELFF. This chain uses TRBV5-1 with TRBJ2-2; 8 positions match TRBD2. With V trimmed by 0 bases and J by 5 bases, 0 bases remained unmatched. Germline CDR1 SGHRS, CDR2 YFSETQ. The CDR3 extends over 14 amino acids.